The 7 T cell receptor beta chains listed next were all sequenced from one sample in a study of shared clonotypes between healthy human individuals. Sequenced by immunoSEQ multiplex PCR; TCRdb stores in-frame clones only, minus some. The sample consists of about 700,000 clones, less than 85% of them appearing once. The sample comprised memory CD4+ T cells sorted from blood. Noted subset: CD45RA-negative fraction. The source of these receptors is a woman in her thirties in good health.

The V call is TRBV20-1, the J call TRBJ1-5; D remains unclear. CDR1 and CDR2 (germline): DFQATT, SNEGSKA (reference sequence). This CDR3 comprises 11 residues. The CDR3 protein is CGYSDNQPQHF. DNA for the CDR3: TGCGGCTACAGTGACAATCAGCCCCAGCATTTT.

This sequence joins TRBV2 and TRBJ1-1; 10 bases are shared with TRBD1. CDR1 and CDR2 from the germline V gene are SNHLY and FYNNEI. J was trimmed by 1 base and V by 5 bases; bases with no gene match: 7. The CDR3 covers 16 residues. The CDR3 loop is CASSSGTGVPNTEAFF. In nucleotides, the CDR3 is TGTGCCAGCAGTTCCGGGACAGGGGTCCCGAACACTGAAGCTTTCTTT.

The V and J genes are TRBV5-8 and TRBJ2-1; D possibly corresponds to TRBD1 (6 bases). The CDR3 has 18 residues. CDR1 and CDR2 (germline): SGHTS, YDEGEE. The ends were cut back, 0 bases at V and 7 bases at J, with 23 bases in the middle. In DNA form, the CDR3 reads TGTGCCAGCAGCTTGGTAAAGGTAAGGGGGTCAGTGAGAAATGAGCAGTTCTTC. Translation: CASSLVKVRGSVRNEQFF.

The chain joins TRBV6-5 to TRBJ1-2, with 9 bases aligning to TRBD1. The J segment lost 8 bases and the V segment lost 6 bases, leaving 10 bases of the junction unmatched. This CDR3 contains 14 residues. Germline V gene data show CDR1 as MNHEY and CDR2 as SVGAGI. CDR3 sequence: CASSPGGTGLGYTF. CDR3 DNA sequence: TGTGCCAGCAGCCCCGGCGGGACAGGGCTCGGCTACACCTTC.

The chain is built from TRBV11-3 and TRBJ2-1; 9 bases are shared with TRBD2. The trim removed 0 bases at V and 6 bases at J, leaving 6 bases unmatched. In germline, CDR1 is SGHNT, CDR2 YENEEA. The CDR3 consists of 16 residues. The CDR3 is CASSLEVGGRGNEQFF. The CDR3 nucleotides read TGTGCCAGCAGCTTAGAGGTCGGCGGGAGGGGCAATGAGCAGTTCTTC.

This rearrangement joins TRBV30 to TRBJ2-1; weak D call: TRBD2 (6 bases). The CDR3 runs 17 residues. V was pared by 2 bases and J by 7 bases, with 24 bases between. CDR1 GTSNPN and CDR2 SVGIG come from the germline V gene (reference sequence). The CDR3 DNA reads TGTGCCTGGAGTATTCACACCGGGACCCCGGGAGCTAATGAGCAGTTCTTC. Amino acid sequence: CAWSIHTGTPGANEQFF.

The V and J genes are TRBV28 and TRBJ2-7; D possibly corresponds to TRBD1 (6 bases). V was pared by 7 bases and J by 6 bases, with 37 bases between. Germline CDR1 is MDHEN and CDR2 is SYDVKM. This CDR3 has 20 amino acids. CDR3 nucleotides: TGTGCCAGCATCTCCCTCACAACAGGGCCTCGCCAGGGATTTACGAGCGAGCAGTACTTC. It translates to CASISLTTGPRQGFTSEQYF.